A selection of T cell receptor beta chains follows, all from one sample in a study of cytomegalovirus exposure and HLA in healthy donors. This table comes from immunoSEQ multiplex PCR, and its TCRdb copy is limited to in-frame clones, with some not included. Of 150,000 to 200,000 clones in the sample, 96% are singletons; the top ten hold around 0.9%. Sequencing used PBMCs. The source of these receptors is a woman in her late teens or twenties in good health and CMV-seronegative. Each CDR3 is given with its conserved first and last residue. The D gene is left open where the match is weak. The size entry is marked missing in some rows and otherwise reads once, few, many or a size class.

V: TRBV2; J: TRBJ2-7; D: TRBD1; size: once; DNA: TGTGCCAGCATGACGAACCGGGACAGAAACGTCTTC; CDR3: CASMTNRDRNVF
V: TRBV7-2; J: TRBJ2-7; D: .; size: .; DNA: TGTGCCAGCAGCTTACAGGGGCCCCTCCCCTACGAGCAGTACTTC; CDR3: CASSLQGPLPYEQYF
V: TRBV4-3; J: TRBJ2-7; D: .; size: .; DNA: TGCGCCAGCAGCCAACAAAACCAGGTACCTTACGAGCAGTACTTC; CDR3: CASSQQNQVPYEQYF
V: TRBV19; J: TRBJ1-5; D: TRBD1; size: .; DNA: TGTGCCAGTAGTACCCCGACAGGGAATCAGCCCCAGCATTTT; CDR3: CASSTPTGNQPQHF
V: TRBV12-5; J: TRBJ1-2; D: TRBD1; size: .; DNA: TGTGCTAGTGGTTTGGGACAGGGGTTTCTCGTCTATGGCTACACCTTC; CDR3: CASGLGQGFLVYGYTF
V: TRBV29-1; J: TRBJ1-2; D: TRBD1; size: .; DNA: TGCAGCGTTGAAGATCGGGGACAGCCGAACTATGGCTACACCTTC; CDR3: CSVEDRGQPNYGYTF
V: TRBV12-1; J: TRBJ2-7; D: .; size: .; DNA: TGTGCCAGCAGCTATCCGACAGGAACCGGGCACGAGCAGTACTTC; CDR3: CASSYPTGTGHEQYF
V: TRBV27; J: TRBJ1-4; D: TRBD1; size: .; DNA: TGTGCCAGCAGTATAAATCCAGGGGGCACTAATGAAAAACTGTTTTTT; CDR3: CASSINPGGTNEKLFF
V: TRBV18; J: TRBJ2-1; D: .; size: .; DNA: TGTGCCAGCTCACCGTGGACAGATAATGAGCAGTTCTTC; CDR3: CASSPWTDNEQFF
V: TRBV6-1; J: TRBJ1-2; D: .; size: .; DNA: TGTGCCAGCAGTGTTGCAGATGACTCCGGCTACACCTTC; CDR3: CASSVADDSGYTF
V: TRBV6-5; J: TRBJ2-7; D: TRBD1; size: .; DNA: TGTGCCAGCAGTAAGCCGGGACAGGGGTTCGAGCAGTACTTC; CDR3: CASSKPGQGFEQYF
V: TRBV6-6; J: TRBJ2-2; D: .; size: .; DNA: TGTGCCAGCAGTTACCGGGGGAACACCGGGGAGCTGTTTTTT; CDR3: CASSYRGNTGELFF
V: TRBV7-9; J: TRBJ1-2; D: .; size: once; DNA: TGTGCCAGCAGCCCATCCACCACCACGGCCGGGAACCTCTATGGCTACACCTTC; CDR3: CASSPSTTTAGNLYGYTF
V: TRBV5-4; J: TRBJ1-4; D: TRBD1; size: .; DNA: TGTGCCAGCAGCTTGAAGACAGGGGGAGAAAAACTGTTTTTT; CDR3: CASSLKTGGEKLFF
V: TRBV18; J: TRBJ2-1; D: .; size: .; DNA: TGTGCCAGCTCACCGGAGATACAGTTCTTC; CDR3: CASSPEIQFF
V: TRBV4-3; J: TRBJ2-7; D: TRBD1; size: .; DNA: TGCGCCAGCAGCCAAGCCCGGACAGGGAAGGCGTACGAGCAGTACTTC; CDR3: CASSQARTGKAYEQYF
V: TRBV7-8; J: TRBJ1-5; D: .; size: .; DNA: TGTGCCAGCAGCTTAGACCAGGGCAATCAGCCCCAGCATTTT; CDR3: CASSLDQGNQPQHF
V: TRBV6-4; J: TRBJ1-1; D: .; size: .; DNA: TGTGCCAGCAGCCGGACGACAGACACTGAAGCTTTCTTT; CDR3: CASSRTTDTEAFF
V: TRBV5-4; J: TRBJ1-6; D: .; size: .; DNA: TGTGCCAGCAGCGCCATTAGCTCCTATAATTCACCCCTCCACTTT; CDR3: CASSAISSYNSPLHF
V: TRBV5-6; J: TRBJ1-1; D: TRBD1; size: .; DNA: TGTGCCAGCAGCCCACCGGGACAGGGAGTCAGCACTGAAGCTTTCTTT; CDR3: CASSPPGQGVSTEAFF
V: TRBV20-1; J: TRBJ2-3; D: .; size: .; DNA: TGCAGTGCCAAACATGGTGATACGCAGTATTTT; CDR3: CSAKHGDTQYF
V: TRBV2; J: TRBJ1-1; D: .; size: .; DNA: TGTGCCAGCAGTAAGGGGGTAACTGAAGCTTTCTTT; CDR3: CASSKGVTEAFF
V: TRBV19; J: TRBJ1-4; D: TRBD1; size: .; DNA: TGTGCCAGTAGTGAAAGACAGGGTCCGGGTGTAAAACTGTTTTTT; CDR3: CASSERQGPGVKLFF
V: TRBV18; J: TRBJ2-3; D: .; size: .; DNA: TGTGCCAGCTCTCTTAGAACAGATACGCAGTATTTT; CDR3: CASSLRTDTQYF
V: TRBV27; J: TRBJ1-1; D: .; size: .; DNA: TGTGCCAGCAGTTCAGACGGACACCAGAACACTGAAGCTTTCTTT; CDR3: CASSSDGHQNTEAFF
V: TRBV6-1; J: TRBJ1-4; D: .; size: .; DNA: TGTGCCAGCAGTGAAAAAACAGAAAAACTGTTTTTT; CDR3: CASSEKTEKLFF
V: TRBV27; J: TRBJ2-1; D: .; size: .; DNA: TGTGCCAGCAAAGTGGCCTTGGACAGTTACAATGAGCAGTTCTTC; CDR3: CASKVALDSYNEQFF
V: TRBV5-1; J: TRBJ1-2; D: TRBD1; size: .; DNA: TGCGCCAGCAGCTCTCCGGGACAGGGGGTAGTTGGCTACACCTTC; CDR3: CASSSPGQGVVGYTF
V: TRBV29-1; J: TRBJ2-7; D: .; size: once; DNA: TGCAGCGTCCAGCCCCAGGGTCCCCACGAGCAGTACTTC; CDR3: CSVQPQGPHEQYF
V: TRBV4-3; J: TRBJ1-1; D: .; size: .; DNA: TGCGCCAGCAGCCAAGATAATAGAGGGACTGAAGCTTTCTTT; CDR3: CASSQDNRGTEAFF
V: TRBV18; J: TRBJ1-5; D: .; size: once; DNA: TGTGCCAGCTCACCCGCCGGGGATCCCAATCAGCCCCAGCATTTT; CDR3: CASSPAGDPNQPQHF
V: TRBV7-8; J: TRBJ1-5; D: TRBD1; size: once; DNA: TGTGCCAGCAGCCAAGGGACAGGGAACAATCAGCCCCAGCATTTT; CDR3: CASSQGTGNNQPQHF
V: TRBV7-6; J: TRBJ1-4; D: .; size: .; DNA: TGTGCCAGCAGCTTACGGGGGGGGACAACTAATGAAAAACTGTTTTTT; CDR3: CASSLRGGTTNEKLFF
V: TRBV7-9; J: TRBJ1-4; D: TRBD1; size: once; DNA: TGTGCCAGCAGCCCTACAGGGGAAGGAGCAACTAATGAAAAACTGTTTTTT; CDR3: CASSPTGEGATNEKLFF
V: TRBV4-1; J: TRBJ1-4; D: TRBD1; size: .; DNA: TGCGCCAGCAGCCAAGGGGGGGACAGGGGTTTTTCTAATGAAAAACTGTTTTTT; CDR3: CASSQGGDRGFSNEKLFF
V: TRBV7-9; J: TRBJ1-1; D: TRBD1; size: .; DNA: TGTGCCAGCAGCCAGGGGGCGGGGGCTTTCTTT; CDR3: CASSQGAGAFF
V: TRBV5-1; J: TRBJ2-7; D: TRBD1; size: .; DNA: TGCGCCAGCAGCTTTGGGGACAGAGGCCCCGAGCAGTACTTC; CDR3: CASSFGDRGPEQYF
V: TRBV7-9; J: TRBJ1-1; D: .; size: .; DNA: TGTGCCAGCAGCTTACGTCCGCAGGGAGGTAGGAACACTGAAGCTTTCTTT; CDR3: CASSLRPQGGRNTEAFF
V: TRBV6-4; J: TRBJ1-1; D: .; size: .; DNA: TGTGCCAGCAGTTTGTACTCGAACACTGAAGCTTTCTTT; CDR3: CASSLYSNTEAFF
V: TRBV5-1; J: TRBJ1-6; D: .; size: .; DNA: TGCGCCAGCAGCTTGGGAAAGGACTTGGCGGGACCCCTCCACTTT; CDR3: CASSLGKDLAGPLHF
V: TRBV7-9; J: TRBJ2-7; D: .; size: .; DNA: TGTGCCAGCAGCTTAGCCCCACAGGCGGACGAGCAGTACTTC; CDR3: CASSLAPQADEQYF
V: TRBV5-1; J: TRBJ2-7; D: TRBD2; size: .; DNA: TGCGCCAGCAGCTTGGAAGCCGGCGGGGGGGCCGGGAACGAGCAGTACTTC; CDR3: CASSLEAGGGAGNEQYF